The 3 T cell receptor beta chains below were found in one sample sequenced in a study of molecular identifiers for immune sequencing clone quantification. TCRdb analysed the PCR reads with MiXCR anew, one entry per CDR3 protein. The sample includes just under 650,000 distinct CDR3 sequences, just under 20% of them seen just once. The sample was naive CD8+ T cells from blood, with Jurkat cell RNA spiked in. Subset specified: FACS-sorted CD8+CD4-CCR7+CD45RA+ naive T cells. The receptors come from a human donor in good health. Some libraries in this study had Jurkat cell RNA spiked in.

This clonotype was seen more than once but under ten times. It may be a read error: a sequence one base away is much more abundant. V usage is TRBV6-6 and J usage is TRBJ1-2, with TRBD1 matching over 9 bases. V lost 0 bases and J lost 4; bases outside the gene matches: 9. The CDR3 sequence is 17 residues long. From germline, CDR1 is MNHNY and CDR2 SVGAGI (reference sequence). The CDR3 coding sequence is TGTGCCAGCAGTTACTCCGGGACAGGGCGGTCTAGCTATGGCTACACCTTC. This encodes CASSYSGTGRSSYGYTF.

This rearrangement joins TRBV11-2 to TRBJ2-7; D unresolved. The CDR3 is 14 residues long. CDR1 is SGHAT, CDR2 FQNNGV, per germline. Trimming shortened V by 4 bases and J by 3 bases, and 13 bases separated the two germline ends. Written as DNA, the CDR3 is TGTGCCAGCAGCTCCGCCGGGCGCGTCTACGAGCAGTACTTC. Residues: CASSSAGRVYEQYF.

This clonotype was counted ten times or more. CDR3 DNA sequence: TGCGCCAGCAACTTTGGCGACGTCATGAACACTGAAGCTTTCTTT. It is translated as CASNFGDVMNTEAFF. This sequence joins TRBV10-2 and TRBJ1-1, with D unresolved. In germline, CDR1 is WSHSY, CDR2 SAAADI. The V end was cut by 7 bases, the J end by 0 bases, with 15 bases between. The CDR3 is made up of 15 amino acids.